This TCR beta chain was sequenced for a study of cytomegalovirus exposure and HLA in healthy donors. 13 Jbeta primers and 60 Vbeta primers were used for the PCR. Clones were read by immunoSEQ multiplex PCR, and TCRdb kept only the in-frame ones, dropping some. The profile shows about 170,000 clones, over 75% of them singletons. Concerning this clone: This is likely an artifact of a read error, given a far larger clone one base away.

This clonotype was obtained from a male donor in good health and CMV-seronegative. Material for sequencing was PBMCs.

Written as DNA, the CDR3 is TGCGCCAGCAGCCAAGGAGTCCGGGGGGCGATAGATACGCAGTATTTT. Translation: CASSQGVRGAIDTQYF. The chain is built from TRBV4-3 and TRBJ2-3; a weak D match, TRBD2 (7 bases). The CDR3 is 16 residues long. The germline V and J ends were trimmed by 1 base and 5 bases, with 16 bases remaining between them. CDR1 and CDR2 from the germline V gene are LGHNA and YSLEER.